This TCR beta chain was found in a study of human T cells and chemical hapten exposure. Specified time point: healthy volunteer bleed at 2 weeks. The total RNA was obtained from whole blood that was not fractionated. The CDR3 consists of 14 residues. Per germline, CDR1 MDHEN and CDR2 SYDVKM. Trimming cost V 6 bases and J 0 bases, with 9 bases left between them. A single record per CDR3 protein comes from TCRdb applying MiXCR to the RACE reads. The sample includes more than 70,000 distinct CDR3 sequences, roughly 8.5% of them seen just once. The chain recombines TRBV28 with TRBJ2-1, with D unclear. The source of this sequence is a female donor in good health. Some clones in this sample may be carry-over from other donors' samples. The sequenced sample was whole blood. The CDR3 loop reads CASRSPSSYNEQFF. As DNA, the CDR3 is TGTGCCAGCAGGTCTCCCAGCTCCTACAATGAGCAGTTCTTC.